The clone carrying this TCR beta chain was found once. The antigen is not known. These data belong to a study of T cell responses to AZD1222 COVID-19 vaccine. Study-level findings and limits: Dominant CD4 TCR responses targeted spike regions 160-218 and 743-854. Rises in breadth and depth of Spike-specific TCRs came after two AZD1222 doses. Baseline seropositivity occurred in only a handful of AZD1222 recipients.

Produced via immunoSEQ multiplex PCR; TCRdb's table is partial and in-frame only. The table records about 130,000 clones, approximately 92% of them present only once. V was cut by 0 bases and J by 4 bases, with 13 bases left in between. CDR1 and CDR2 from the germline V gene are GTSNPN and SVGIG (reference sequence). This CDR3 spans 15 amino acids. Pooling was applied to second doses at about 4 or about 12 weeks. The sample consisted of peripheral blood, taken 28 days after the second AZD1222 dose. The sequence was collected from an adult who received the AZD1222 COVID-19 vaccine. The chain combines TRBV30 with TRBJ1-5; unclear D gene. The CDR3 here is CAWSVPWGQNQPQHF. CDR3 coding DNA: TGTGCCTGGAGTGTACCGTGGGGTCAAAATCAGCCCCAGCATTTT.